The next 15 T cell receptor beta chains were all read from a single sample in a study of blood T cell repertoires in COVID-19 (dated by TCRdb to 2018 to 2021). Library preparation used the immunoSEQ multiplex PCR assay. This is the immuneACCESS table as TCRdb keeps it, with only in-frame sequences that have V and J called. A part of the clones is gone; compared with another copy, unresolved V genes explain less than half, and the rest is unexplained. For this sample the table gives 150,000 to 200,000 clones, of which more than 75% were detected only once. The ten largest clones add up to approximately 5.9% of the sample. The sequenced sample was peripheral blood. The source of these receptors is a woman aged 40 to 55 with COVID-19, enrolled during active disease.

The J gene is TRBJ1-1, the V gene TRBV7-6, with D perhaps matching TRBD1 (5 bases). The CDR3 sequence is 16 residues long. Trimming cost V 5 bases and J 4 bases, with 20 bases left between them. Germline V lookup: CDR1 SGHVS, CDR2 FNYEAQ. The CDR3 spells CASSPPMGGDSTEAFF. The CDR3 coding sequence is TGTGCCAGCAGCCCTCCGATGGGAGGGGATAGCACTGAAGCTTTCTTT.

The chain joins TRBV7-2 to TRBJ2-2; maybe TRBD1 (5 bases). The CDR3 covers 16 residues. Germline lookup yields CDR1 SGHTA and CDR2 FQGNSA. Trimming removed 3 bases at V and 0 bases at J, with 11 bases between. The CDR3 DNA is TGTGCCAGCAGCTTGTCGGCAGGGTCGAACACCGGGGAGCTGTTTTTT. It specifies CASSLSAGSNTGELFF.

The CDR3 nucleotides read TGTGCCAGCAGCTTAGAGCTCGGGATGAGAGGCAATCAGCCCCAGCATTTT. It yields the protein CASSLELGMRGNQPQHF. V gene TRBV7-2 combines with J gene TRBJ1-5; no definite D call. The CDR3 runs 17 residues. Germline V gene sequence: CDR1 SGHTA, CDR2 FQGNSA. Trimming took off 1 base at V and 2 bases at J, with 15 bases between the two ends.

The chain recombines TRBV4-2 with TRBJ2-2, with 14 bases matching TRBD2. V lost 4 bases to trimming and J lost 4 bases; unmatched junction nucleotides: 17. The CDR3 sequence is 21 residues long. CDR1 is LGHNA and CDR2 is YNFKEQ in the germline V gene. CDR3 sequence: CASSPRSWTSGGPVGTGELFF. In nucleotides, the CDR3 is TGTGCCAGCAGCCCTCGGAGTTGGACTAGCGGGGGGCCGGTGGGCACCGGGGAGCTGTTTTTT.

The chain couples TRBV19 to TRBJ1-6; 8 positions agree with TRBD1. J lost 10 bases, V lost 6 bases, and 11 bases had no gene match. Germline V gene lookup returns CDR1 LNHDA and CDR2 SQIVND (reference sequence). The CDR3 is made up of 15 amino acids. This CDR3 reads CASSPRGTGWSPLHF. The CDR3 coding sequence is TGTGCCAGTAGCCCTCGCGGGACAGGTTGGTCACCCCTCCACTTT. Filled out from reference TRBV19 and TRBJ1-6, the complete variable domain reads DGGITQSPKYLFRKEGQNVTLSCEQNLNHDAMYWYRQDPGQGLRLIYYSQIVNDFQKGDIAEGYSVSREKKESFPLTVTSAQKNPTAFYLCASSPRGTGWSPLHFGNGTRLTVT.

The V and J genes are TRBV6-6 and TRBJ2-5, with D tentatively TRBD2 (5 bases). The CDR3 sequence is 13 residues long. Trimming stripped 7 bases from V and 5 bases from J, with 14 bases between. In germline, CDR1 is MNHNY, CDR2 SVGAGI (reference sequence). CDR3 nucleotide sequence: TGTGCCAGCACTATCACAGCGGTGGAGACCCAGTACTTC. Its translation is CASTITAVETQYF.

The chain recombines TRBV7-2 with TRBJ2-7; 9 positions agree with TRBD1. From germline, CDR1 is SGHTA and CDR2 FQGNSA. J gave up 3 bases and V 4 bases, and 4 bases lay outside the gene matches. This CDR3 contains 14 residues. CDR3 protein: CASSWDRADYEQYF. The CDR3, as DNA: TGTGCCAGCAGCTGGGACAGGGCCGACTACGAGCAGTACTTC.

This clone came up once. The chain links TRBV2 to TRBJ1-1; a possible D gene is TRBD1 (6 bases). V was shortened by 5 bases and J by 1 base, with 8 bases between the two germline ends. Germline assignment: CDR1 SNHLY and CDR2 FYNNEI. CDR3 length equals 13 residues. DNA of the CDR3: TGTGCCAGCAGTAAGGACAGGAACACTGAAGCTTTCTTT. Its protein product is CASSKDRNTEAFF.

This chain links TRBV6-5 with TRBJ1-5; D gene unclear. The CDR3 runs 15 residues. Germline CDR1 and CDR2: MNHEY and SVGAGI. V dropped 6 bases and J dropped 0 bases, with 12 bases sitting between them. The CDR3 DNA is TGTGCCAGCAGATACCAGGTCACTAGCAATCAGCCCCAGCATTTT. Its protein product is CASRYQVTSNQPQHF.

This rearrangement joins TRBV4-1 to TRBJ2-1; possible D gene TRBD2, 5 bases. Per the germline V gene, CDR1 is MGHRA and CDR2 is YSYEKL. The CDR3 contains 15 residues. Trimming cost V 4 bases and J 0 bases, with 10 bases left between them. The CDR3 sequence is CASSPDYLSYNEQFF. The CDR3 DNA follows: TGCGCCAGCAGCCCCGACTACCTCTCCTACAATGAGCAGTTCTTC.

The genes are TRBV4-3 and TRBJ1-3, with D tentatively TRBD1 (5 bases). The germline V and J ends were trimmed by 1 base and 2 bases, with 12 bases remaining between them. The germline V gene has CDR1 LGHNA and CDR2 YSLEER. This CDR3 comprises 16 residues. The DNA for the CDR3 is TGCGCCAGCAGCCAAGGATCCACGGGGGCTGGAAACACCATATATTTT. This gives the protein CASSQGSTGAGNTIYF.

The chain links TRBV7-9 to TRBJ2-7; 10 bases line up with TRBD1. CDR3 length: 15 amino acids. Germline CDR1 SEHNR, CDR2 FQNEAQ (reference sequence). V shed 2 bases, J shed 6 bases, and the junction held 7 bases outside the gene matches. CDR3 loop: CASSLTGTGVFEQYF. The CDR3 coding sequence is TGTGCCAGCAGCTTAACCGGGACAGGGGTATTCGAGCAGTACTTC.

This clone occurred a few times. Here the CDR3 reads CASSSLVFAETQYF. The DNA for the CDR3 is TGTGCCAGCAGCTCGCTAGTATTTGCGGAGACCCAGTACTTC. The gene calls are TRBV7-2 and TRBJ2-5; unclear D gene. Germline CDR1 and CDR2: SGHTA and FQGNSA. There are 14 residues in the CDR3. V lost 4 bases to trimming and J lost 5 bases, with 14 bases between them.

Here the CDR3 DNA reads TGTGCCATCAGAAAGGGAGAGAACGGTGAAGCTTTCTTT. Translating gives CAIRKGENGEAFF. The chain is built from TRBV10-3 and TRBJ1-1; no definite D call. This CDR3 has 13 amino acids. The V and J ends lost 6 bases and 7 bases respectively, with 15 bases between them. In germline, CDR1 is ENHRY, CDR2 SYGVKD.

The gene calls are TRBV12-1 and TRBJ1-5; the DNA was not compared with TRBD1, the D call given in the table. TRBV12-1 is an annotated pseudogene. This CDR3 comprises 15 residues. The CDR3 protein is CASSTVDGPDQPQHF. Here the CDR3 DNA reads TGTGCCAGCAGCACAGTAGACGGTCCTGATCAGCCCCAGCATTTT.